This is a list of T cell receptor beta chains from one sample in a study of shared T cell receptors in the human thymus. Sequenced by immunoSEQ multiplex PCR; TCRdb stores in-frame clones only, minus some. The sample contains some 720,000 clones, roughly 88% of which appear only once. The same specimen was also included in a second study, on human thymus T cells.

The sequenced sample consisted of thymocytes. The receptors come from a boy younger than two with a congenital heart defect. The CDR3 runs from the conserved cysteine through the conserved F or W. A D gene is named only where the DNA matches it firmly. Clone size is not always given. Where it is, it says once, few, many or a class for expanded clones.

TRBD1,TRBV7-8,TRBJ2-7,.,CASSRDRGSYEQYF,TGTGCCAGCAGCCGGGACAGGGGTTCCTACGAGCAGTACTTC
TRBD1,TRBV6-6,TRBJ1-2,.,CASRPGTGVGYTF,TGTGCCAGCAGACCCGGGACAGGGGTGGGCTACACCTTC
.,TRBV10-3,TRBJ2-5,.,CATDTRDCDQETQYF,TGTGCCACTGATACCCGGGACTGCGACCAAGAGACCCAGTACTTC
TRBD2,TRBV5-4,TRBJ2-5,.,CASSFGTSGKETQYF,TGTGCCAGCAGCTTTGGGACTAGCGGCAAAGAGACCCAGTACTTC
.,TRBV27,TRBJ2-3,.,CASSLSRRGDTDTQYF,TGTGCCAGCAGTTTATCGCGGCGTGGAGATACAGATACGCAGTATTTT
.,TRBV20-1,TRBJ2-5,.,CSARDEETQYF,TGCAGTGCTAGAGACGAAGAGACCCAGTACTTC
TRBD2,TRBV11-3,TRBJ2-1,.,CASSLQQGLERNEQFF,TGTGCCAGCAGCTTACAGCAGGGACTAGAACGGAATGAGCAGTTCTTC
TRBD1,TRBV11-3,TRBJ2-3,once,CASLGDRAFTDTQYF,TGTGCCAGCCTTGGGGACAGGGCTTTCACAGATACGCAGTATTTT
TRBD1,TRBV7-9,TRBJ1-1,.,CASSPRGDTEAFF,TGTGCCAGCAGCCCCAGGGGGGACACTGAAGCTTTCTTT
.,TRBV13,TRBJ2-1,.,CASSFHRERGYNEQFF,TGTGCCAGCAGCTTCCATCGGGAGAGGGGCTACAATGAGCAGTTCTTC
.,TRBV6-4,TRBJ2-7,.,CASSDGSLPIPQF,TGTGCCAGCAGTGACGGTAGCCTTCCCATTCCCCAATTC
TRBD1,TRBV11-2,TRBJ2-1,.,CASSFDRGNEQFF,TGTGCCAGCAGCTTCGACAGGGGCAATGAGCAGTTCTTC
.,TRBV4-3,TRBJ2-7,.,CASSQVGGTGEQYF,TGCGCCAGCAGCCAAGTTGGGGGGACGGGGGAGCAGTACTTC
TRBD2,TRBV12-5,TRBJ2-1,.,CASGLSFRDYPYNEQFF,TGTGCTAGTGGTTTGTCCTTCAGGGACTACCCCTACAATGAGCAGTTCTTC
TRBD2,TRBV4-3,TRBJ2-2,.,CASSQDGTSGSPTGELFF,TGCGCCAGCAGCCAAGATGGAACAAGCGGGAGTCCCACCGGGGAGCTGTTTTTT
.,TRBV25-1,TRBJ2-7,.,CASSPPGTSEEQYF,TGTGCCAGCAGCCCCCCGGGGACTTCCGAAGAGCAGTACTTC
.,TRBV5-8,TRBJ2-5,.,CASRILGVKQETQYF,TGTGCCAGCAGGATCTTGGGAGTTAAACAAGAGACCCAGTACTTC
.,TRBV5-6,TRBJ2-7,.,CASSSPDSSYEQYF,TGTGCCAGCAGCTCTCCGGACAGTTCCTACGAGCAGTACTTC
TRBD1,TRBV4-3,TRBJ2-4,.,CASSQEGPGGSKNIQYF,TGCGCCAGCAGCCAAGAAGGGCCAGGGGGTTCCAAAAACATTCAGTACTTC
.,TRBV4-2,TRBJ2-7,.,CASSQGLVRGSYEQYF,TGTGCCAGCAGCCAAGGCCTCGTTAGGGGATCCTACGAGCAGTACTTC
.,TRBV28,TRBJ2-7,few,CASSSLGLTSYEQYF,TGTGCCAGCAGTTCCTTGGGACTTACTTCCTACGAGCAGTACTTC
TRBD2,TRBV6-4,TRBJ2-3,.,CASSDSFVPAGGQKTTDTQYF,TGTGCCAGCAGTGACTCCTTTGTTCCAGCGGGAGGGCAGAAAACGACAGATACGCAGTATTTT
.,TRBV15,TRBJ1-3,.,CATSRGQRGGNTIYF,TGTGCCACCAGCAGAGGGCAGCGTGGAGGAAACACCATATATTTT
TRBD2,TRBV4-2,TRBJ2-5,.,CASTLETHAGGGETQYF,TGTGCCAGCACCCTCGAGACACATGCGGGAGGAGGAGAGACCCAGTACTTC
TRBD1,TRBV6-5,TRBJ2-1,.,CASRNRGRRNEQFF,TGTGCCAGCAGGAACAGGGGGCGCCGGAATGAGCAGTTCTTC
.,TRBV11-2,TRBJ2-7,once,CASSLAAGTYEQYF,TGTGCCAGCAGCTTAGCGGCGGGGACCTACGAGCAGTACTTC
.,TRBV7-9,TRBJ1-3,.,CASLGGGNTIYF,TGTGCCAGCTTGGGGGGAGGAAACACCATATATTTT
TRBD2,TRBV7-4,TRBJ2-5,.,CASSSPGTSGSYPQYF,TGTGCCAGCAGCTCACCGGGGACTAGCGGGAGTTATCCCCAGTACTTC
TRBD2,TRBV18,TRBJ2-3,.,CASSPRRTRSTDTQYF,TGTGCCAGCTCACCACGGAGGACTAGGAGCACAGATACGCAGTATTTT
.,TRBV4-1,TRBJ1-5,.,CASSQGLSNQPQHF,TGCGCCAGCAGCCAGGGCCTTAGCAATCAGCCCCAGCATTTT
TRBD1,TRBV5-6,TRBJ1-2,.,CASSTQLRTGDGYTF,TGTGCCAGCAGCACTCAACTACGGACAGGGGATGGCTACACCTTC
.,TRBV21-1,TRBJ2-3,.,CASSKWTSGITDTQYF,TGTGCCAGCAGCAAATGGACTAGCGGGATCACAGATACGCAGTATTTT
.,TRBV7-9,TRBJ1-2,.,CASSLVSGQLRNYGYTF,TGTGCCAGCAGCTTAGTGTCTGGGCAGTTACGTAACTATGGCTACACCTTC
TRBD2,TRBV5-1,TRBJ2-7,once,CASSLGRQREMNEQYF,TGCGCCAGCAGCTTGGGACGCCAGCGGGAGATGAACGAGCAGTACTTC
TRBD2,TRBV9,TRBJ2-1,once,CASSVEVEETSARNEQFF,TGTGCCAGCAGCGTAGAGGTGGAAGAGACTAGCGCCCGTAATGAGCAGTTCTTC
TRBD1,TRBV7-3,TRBJ1-1,.,CASSFDRGMNTEAFF,TGTGCCAGCAGCTTCGACAGGGGGATGAACACTGAAGCTTTCTTT
.,TRBV30,TRBJ2-7,.,CAWNGSPSSRGEQYF,TGTGCCTGGAACGGCTCTCCCTCCTCACGGGGCGAGCAGTACTTC